These 22 T cell receptor beta chains came from one sample sequenced in a study of CD8+ T cells in alopecia areata. The treatment is: oral pan-JAK inhibitor, 5-10 mg twice daily. RNA, once extracted, was reverse transcribed into cDNA for use as the sequencing template. Data came from immunoSEQ multiplex PCR; TCRdb stores just in-frame clones and leaves some out. The sample holds some 80,000 clones, around 65% seen once. The starting material was CD8+ T cells sorted from blood, obtained at week 24, from a patient treated with tofacitinib. All receptors come from a human donor with alopecia areata.

This clone occurred a few times. This chain links TRBV29-1 with TRBJ2-1, with TRBD2 as a possible D gene (6 bases). The V and J ends lost 7 bases and 7 bases respectively, with 26 bases between them. The V gene's germline CDR1 is SQVTM and CDR2 ANQGSEA. The CDR3 has 16 amino acids. The CDR3 loop is CSARGGPQVLENEQFF. CDR3 coding DNA: TGCAGCGCGAGAGGAGGGCCGCAGGTACTTGAGAATGAGCAGTTCTTC.

This clone was picked up many times. The rearrangement uses TRBV27 and TRBJ2-1; the D call may be TRBD1 or TRBD2 (5 bases each). The CDR3 consists of 14 residues. V shed 5 bases and J shed 9 bases, with 17 bases lying between them. Germline-derived CDR1 and CDR2 are MNHEY and SMNVEV (reference sequence). The DNA of the CDR3 is TGTGCCAGCAGTCCAAGGACAATAGGAGGTGAGCAGTTCTTC. It yields the protein CASSPRTIGGEQFF.

The V gene is TRBV5-1, the J gene TRBJ1-1; no definite D call. CDR1 and CDR2 from the germline V gene are SGHRS and YFSETQ. The CDR3 has 14 residues. Trimming shortened V by 1 base and J by 1 base, and 8 bases separated the two germline ends. The CDR3 spells CASSLLVANTEAFF. CDR3 in DNA: TGCGCCAGCAGCTTGTTAGTGGCGAACACTGAAGCTTTCTTT.

This chain links TRBV7-6 with TRBJ1-1; D not certain. The CDR3 runs 13 residues. Looked up from germline, CDR1 is SGHVS and CDR2 is FNYEAQ. V was cut by 0 bases and J by 4 bases, with 6 bases left in between. CDR3 amino acids: CASSLASSTEAFF. The DNA for the CDR3 is TGTGCCAGCAGCTTAGCTTCGTCCACTGAAGCTTTCTTT.

The J gene is TRBJ2-1, the V gene TRBV7-9; D may be TRBD2 (6 bases). Trimming removed 4 bases from V and 2 bases from J, with 15 bases in between. Germline-derived CDR1 and CDR2 are SEHNR and FQNEAQ (reference sequence). This CDR3 has 16 residues. The CDR3 reads CASSSPLGEAYNEQFF. In DNA form, the CDR3 reads TGTGCCAGCAGCTCCCCCTTGGGGGAGGCCTACAATGAGCAGTTCTTC. Supplemented by reference TRBV7-9 and TRBJ2-1, the full variable domain reads DTGVSQNPRHKITKRGQNVTFRCDPISEHNRLYWYRQTLGQGPEFLTYFQNEAQLEKSRLLSDRFSAERPKGSFSTLEIQRTEQGDSAMYLCASSSPLGEAYNEQFFGPGTRLTVL.

This clone was seen only once. An end of the junction differs from the germline gene, which may be a read error. The rearrangement joins TRBV5-5 to TRBJ2-7, with 8 bases that match TRBD1. Germline CDR1 and CDR2: SGHKS and YYEKEE (reference sequence). CDR3 length: 14 residues. The DNA of the CDR3 is TGTGCCAGCAGCCAGGGGGCAAGGTCCTTCGAGCAGTACTTC. Its protein product is CASSQGARSFEQYF. Filled out from reference TRBV5-5 and TRBJ2-7, the complete variable domain reads DAGVTQSPTHLIKTRGQQVTLRCSPISGHKSVSWYQQVLGQGPQFIFQYYEKEERGRGNFPDRFSARQFPNYSSELNVNALLLGDSALYLCASSQGARSFEQYFGPGTRLTVT.

In its sample, this clone was seen a few times. The V and J genes are TRBV7-9 and TRBJ2-7, with TRBD2 identical over 8 bases. The germline V gene encodes CDR1 SEHNR and CDR2 FQNEAQ (reference sequence). The V and J ends lost 4 bases and 5 bases, in that order; junction bases with no gene match: 7. There are 14 residues in the CDR3. The CDR3 DNA reads TGTGCCAGCAGCTCCACGGGAGGGCCCCACGAGCAGTACTTC. It yields the protein CASSSTGGPHEQYF.

The chain couples TRBV2 to TRBJ2-6, with a weak D call TRBD2 (5 bases). This CDR3 has 15 amino acids. CDR1 is SNHLY, CDR2 FYNNEI, per germline. Between the trimmed V and J ends, which lost 3 bases and 1 base, there was a span of 7 bases. The CDR3 bases are TGTGCCAGCAGTGAGCCGGGGTCTGGGGCCAACGTCCTGACTTTC. Protein: CASSEPGSGANVLTF.

The chain is built from TRBV29-1 and TRBJ2-2; D remains unclear. The V end was cut by 0 bases, the J end by 6 bases, with 11 bases between. There are 14 residues in the CDR3. From germline, CDR1 is SQVTM and CDR2 ANQGSEA. The CDR3 loop is CSVEDRVFAGELFF. CDR3 bases: TGCAGCGTTGAAGACCGCGTTTTTGCCGGGGAGCTGTTTTTT.

J is TRBJ2-3 and V is TRBV7-9; no reliable D call. This CDR3 is built from 13 residues. Per the germline V gene, CDR1 is SEHNR and CDR2 is FQNEAQ (reference sequence). Trimming cost V 5 bases and J 3 bases, with 9 bases left between them. For the CDR3, the DNA is TGTGCCAGCAGCCCCTCGCCGACAGATACGCAGTATTTT. Protein sequence: CASSPSPTDTQYF. Looking up the rest from reference TRBV7-9 and TRBJ2-3 gives the full variable domain: DTGVSQNPRHKITKRGQNVTFRCDPISEHNRLYWYRQTLGQGPEFLTYFQNEAQLEKSRLLSDRFSAERPKGSFSTLEIQRTEQGDSAMYLCASSPSPTDTQYFGPGTRLTVL.

This chain links TRBV27 with TRBJ2-4; unclear D gene. Trimming stripped 4 bases from V and 2 bases from J, with 12 bases between. The CDR3 has 15 residues. CDR1 and CDR2 from the germline V gene are MNHEY and SMNVEV (reference sequence). The CDR3 loop reads CASSYSELPKNIQYF. CDR3 bases: TGTGCCAGCAGTTACTCGGAGTTACCCAAAAACATTCAGTACTTC.

This rearrangement joins TRBV28 to TRBJ1-4, with D hard to call. Germline V gives CDR1 MDHEN, CDR2 SYDVKM. This CDR3 spans 15 amino acids. V was clipped by 2 bases and J by 5 bases, with 12 bases between them. CDR3: CASSLGLGSNEKLFF. CDR3 DNA: TGTGCCAGCAGTTTAGGTCTGGGGAGCAATGAAAAACTGTTTTTT.

The CDR3 bases are TGTGCCAGCACGTCAGGGGTTATGGAGACCCAGTACTTC. It yields the protein CASTSGVMETQYF. The chain recombines TRBV28 with TRBJ2-5; D perhaps matches TRBD1 (6 bases). Germline V lookup: CDR1 MDHEN, CDR2 SYDVKM. This CDR3 has 13 residues. The V gene lost 7 bases and the J gene lost 5 bases, with 14 bases spanning the gap.

This clone was detected only a few times. The chain carries TRBV5-6 and TRBJ1-1; D unresolved. The V end lost 1 base, the J end lost 1 base, and 8 bases lay between the germline ends. Germline loops: CDR1 SGHDT, CDR2 YYEEEE. CDR3 length equals 14 residues. The CDR3 nucleotides are TGTGCCAGCAGCTTGTATAGACAGAACACTGAAGCTTTCTTT. It codes for CASSLYRQNTEAFF.

The J gene is TRBJ1-1, the V gene TRBV5-1; no definite D call. This CDR3 region has 14 residues. V lost 0 bases to trimming and J lost 0 bases, with 6 bases between them. CDR1 and CDR2 (germline): SGHRS, YFSETQ. Here the CDR3 DNA reads TGCGCCAGCAGCTTGGCCGACGTGAACACTGAAGCTTTCTTT. This translates into CASSLADVNTEAFF.

The J gene is TRBJ2-1, the V gene TRBV27; D perhaps matches TRBD1 (5 bases). CDR1 and CDR2 from the germline V gene are MNHEY and SMNVEV (reference sequence). V lost 0 bases, J lost 8 bases, and 11 bases lay in between. This CDR3 region has 14 residues. The CDR3 DNA is TGTGCCAGCAGTTTATCCCAGGGTCGGGATGAGCAGTTCTTC. The encoded protein is CASSLSQGRDEQFF.

Worth noting for this clone: Other DNA sequences in this sample translate to the same CDR3. This rearrangement joins TRBV7-9 to TRBJ2-5, with D maybe TRBD2 (6 bases). The CDR3 loop spans 15 amino acids. In germline, CDR1 is SEHNR, CDR2 FQNEAQ (reference sequence). Trimming shortened V by 1 base and J by 1 base, and 10 bases separated the two germline ends. The CDR3 DNA follows: TGTGCCAGCAGCTTAGGCGGCGGGGCCCAAGAGACCCAGTACTTC. Protein sequence: CASSLGGGAQETQYF.

V gene TRBV29-1 combines with J gene TRBJ2-7; possibly TRBD2 for D (5 bases). CDR1 is SQVTM, CDR2 ANQGSEA, per germline. The CDR3 has 14 residues. The germline V and J ends were trimmed by 0 bases and 0 bases, with 9 bases remaining between them. The CDR3 DNA reads TGCAGCGTTGAAGATCAGGCGGGCTCCTACGAGCAGTACTTC. It translates to CSVEDQAGSYEQYF.

A single count supports this clone. This rearrangement joins TRBV19 to TRBJ1-6, with D unclear. Germline V gene sequence: CDR1 LNHDA, CDR2 SQIVND (reference sequence). Trimming shortened V by 6 bases and J by 9 bases, and 15 bases separated the two germline ends. This CDR3 has 14 residues. The CDR3 region is CASSYPVGGSPLHF. The CDR3 nucleotides are TGTGCCAGTAGCTATCCGGTGGGTGGTTCACCCCTCCACTTT.

V usage is TRBV27 and J usage is TRBJ2-2; 9 nucleotides line up with TRBD1. CDR1 is MNHEY and CDR2 is SMNVEV in the germline V gene (reference sequence). The CDR3 totals 19 residues. The V and J ends lost 6 bases and 5 bases, in that order; junction bases with no gene match: 19. CDR3: CASSVDFSFRDRVTGELFF. In DNA form, the CDR3 reads TGTGCCAGCAGCGTCGACTTCAGCTTCAGGGACAGGGTGACCGGGGAGCTGTTTTTT.

This chain joins TRBV23-1 and TRBJ2-5, with D possibly matching TRBD1 (6 bases). TRBV23-1 is marked as an open reading frame, function uncertain. V was clipped by 3 bases and J by 2 bases, with 16 bases between them. The CDR3 totals 16 residues. The CDR3 loop reads CASSQETGELQETQYF. The CDR3 nucleotides are TGCGCCAGCAGTCAGGAGACAGGCGAACTTCAAGAGACCCAGTACTTC.

The chain joins TRBV7-9 to TRBJ2-1, with 12 positions matching TRBD2. V shed 5 bases, J shed 8 bases, and the junction held 7 bases outside the gene matches. The CDR3 sequence is 15 residues long. Germline CDR1 SEHNR, CDR2 FQNEAQ (reference sequence). CDR3 in DNA: TGTGCCAGCAGCCCATGGACTAGCGGGACTGATGAGCAGTTCTTC. Translated, it gives CASSPWTSGTDEQFF.